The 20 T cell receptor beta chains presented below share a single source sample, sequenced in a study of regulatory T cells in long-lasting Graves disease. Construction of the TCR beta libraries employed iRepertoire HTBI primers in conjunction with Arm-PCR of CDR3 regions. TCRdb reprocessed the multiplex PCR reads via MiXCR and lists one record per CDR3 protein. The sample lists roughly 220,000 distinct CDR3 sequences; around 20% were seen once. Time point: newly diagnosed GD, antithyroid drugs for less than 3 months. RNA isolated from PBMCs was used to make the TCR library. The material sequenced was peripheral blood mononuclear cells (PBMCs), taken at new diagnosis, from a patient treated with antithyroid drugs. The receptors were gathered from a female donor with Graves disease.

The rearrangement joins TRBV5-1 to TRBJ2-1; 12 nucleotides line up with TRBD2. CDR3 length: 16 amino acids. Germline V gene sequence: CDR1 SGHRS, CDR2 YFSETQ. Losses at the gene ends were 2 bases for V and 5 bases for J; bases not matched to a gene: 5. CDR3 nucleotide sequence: TGCGCCAGCAGCTTACGACTAGCGGGGGCTAACAATGAGCAGTTCTTC. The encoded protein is CASSLRLAGANNEQFF.

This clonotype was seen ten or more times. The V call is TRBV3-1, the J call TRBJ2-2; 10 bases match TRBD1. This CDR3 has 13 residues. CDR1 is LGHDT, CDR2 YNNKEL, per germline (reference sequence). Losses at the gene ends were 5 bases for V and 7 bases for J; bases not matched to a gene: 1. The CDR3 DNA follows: TGTGCCAGCAGCTGGGACAGGGGCGGGGAGCTGTTTTTT. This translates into CASSWDRGGELFF.

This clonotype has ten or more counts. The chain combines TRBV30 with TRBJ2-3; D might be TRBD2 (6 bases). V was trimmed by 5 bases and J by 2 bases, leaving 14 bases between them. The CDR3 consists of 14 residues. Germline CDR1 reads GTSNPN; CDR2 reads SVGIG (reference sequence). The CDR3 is CAWRVSGYTDTQYF. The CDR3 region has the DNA TGTGCCTGGCGAGTTAGCGGCTACACAGATACGCAGTATTTT.

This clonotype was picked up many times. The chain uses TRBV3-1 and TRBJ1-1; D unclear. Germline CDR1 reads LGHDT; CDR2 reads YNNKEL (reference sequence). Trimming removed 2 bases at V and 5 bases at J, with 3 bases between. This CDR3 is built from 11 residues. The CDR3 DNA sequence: TGTGCCAGCAGCCAAAGAACTGAAGCTTTCTTT. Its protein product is CASSQRTEAFF. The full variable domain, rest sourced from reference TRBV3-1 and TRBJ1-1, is DTAVSQTPKYLVTQMGNDKSIKCEQNLGHDTMYWYKQDSKKFLKIMFSYNNKELIINETVPNRFSPKSPDKAHLNLHINSLELGDSAVYFCASSQRTEAFFGQGTRLTVV.

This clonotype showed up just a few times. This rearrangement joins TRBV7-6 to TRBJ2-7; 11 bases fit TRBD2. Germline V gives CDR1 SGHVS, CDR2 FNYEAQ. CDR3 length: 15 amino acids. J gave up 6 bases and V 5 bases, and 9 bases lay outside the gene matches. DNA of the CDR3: TGTGCCAGCAGCCCGAGGACTAGCGGGTCTGGCGAGCAGTACTTC. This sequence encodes CASSPRTSGSGEQYF.

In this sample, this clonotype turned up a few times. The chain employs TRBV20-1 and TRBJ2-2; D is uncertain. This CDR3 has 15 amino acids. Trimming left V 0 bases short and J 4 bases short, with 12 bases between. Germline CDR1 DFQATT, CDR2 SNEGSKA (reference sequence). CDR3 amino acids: CSAREPRSGTGELFF. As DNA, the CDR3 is TGCAGTGCTAGAGAACCCCGCTCGGGCACCGGGGAGCTGTTTTTT.

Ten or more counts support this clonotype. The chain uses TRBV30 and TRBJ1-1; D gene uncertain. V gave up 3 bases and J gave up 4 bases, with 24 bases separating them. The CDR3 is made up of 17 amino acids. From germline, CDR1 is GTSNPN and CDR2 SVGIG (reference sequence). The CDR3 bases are TGTGCCTGGAGCCTTATGAACCGGAGGAGGTCGGGCACTGAAGCTTTCTTT. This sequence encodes CAWSLMNRRRSGTEAFF. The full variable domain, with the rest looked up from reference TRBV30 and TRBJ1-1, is SQTIHQWPATLVQPVGSPLSLECTVEGTSNPNLYWYRQAAGRGLQLLFYSVGIGQISSEVPQNLSASRPQDRQFILSSKKLLLSDSGFYLCAWSLMNRRRSGTEAFFGQGTRLTVV.

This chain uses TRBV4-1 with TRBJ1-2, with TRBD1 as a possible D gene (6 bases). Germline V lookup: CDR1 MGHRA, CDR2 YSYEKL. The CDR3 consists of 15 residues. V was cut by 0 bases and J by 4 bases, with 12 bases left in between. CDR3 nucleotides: TGCGCCAGCAGCCAAGAACTCAGGGGCGGCTATGGCTACACCTTC. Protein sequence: CASSQELRGGYGYTF.

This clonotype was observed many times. The DNA of the CDR3 is TGTGCCAGCAGTTACGCCAGGGGGCTATCAGATACGCAGTATTTT. Its translation is CASSYARGLSDTQYF. The chain has TRBV12-3 or TRBV12-4 and TRBJ2-3, with 8 nucleotides matching TRBD1. CDR3 length: 15 residues. The ends lost 4 bases at V and 4 bases at J; junction bases unmatched: 7.

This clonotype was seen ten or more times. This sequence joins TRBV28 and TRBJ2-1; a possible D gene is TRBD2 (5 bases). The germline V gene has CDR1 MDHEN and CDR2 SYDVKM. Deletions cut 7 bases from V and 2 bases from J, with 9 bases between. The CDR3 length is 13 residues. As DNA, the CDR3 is TGTGCCAGCATGGGAGAAGCCTACAATGAGCAGTTCTTC. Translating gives CASMGEAYNEQFF. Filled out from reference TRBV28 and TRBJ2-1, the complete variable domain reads DVKVTQSSRYLVKRTGEKVFLECVQDMDHENMFWYRQDPGLGLRLIYFSYDVKMKEKGDIPEGYSVSREKKERFSLILESASTNQTSMYLCASMGEAYNEQFFGPGTRLTVL.

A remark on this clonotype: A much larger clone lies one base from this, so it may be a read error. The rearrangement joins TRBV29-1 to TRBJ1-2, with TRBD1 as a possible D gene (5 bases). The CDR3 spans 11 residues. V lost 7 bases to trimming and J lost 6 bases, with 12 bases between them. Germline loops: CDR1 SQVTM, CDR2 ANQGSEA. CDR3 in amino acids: CSGGTFDGYTF. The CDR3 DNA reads TGCAGCGGGGGGACCTTCGATGGCTACACCTTC.

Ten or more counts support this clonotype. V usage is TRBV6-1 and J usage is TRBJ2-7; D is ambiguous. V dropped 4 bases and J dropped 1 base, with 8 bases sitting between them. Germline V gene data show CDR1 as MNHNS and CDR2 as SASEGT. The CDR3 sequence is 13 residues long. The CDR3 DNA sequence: TGTGCCAGCAGTGCTGGGATTTCCTACGAGCAGTACTTC. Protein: CASSAGISYEQYF.

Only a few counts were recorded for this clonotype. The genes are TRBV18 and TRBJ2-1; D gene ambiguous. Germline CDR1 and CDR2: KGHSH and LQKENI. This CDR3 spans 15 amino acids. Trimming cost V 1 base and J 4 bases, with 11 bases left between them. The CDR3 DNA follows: TGTGCCAGCTCACCACAGGTCCCTACATACAATGAGCAGTTCTTC. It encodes CASSPQVPTYNEQFF.

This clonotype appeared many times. CDR3 nucleotide sequence: TGTGCCAGCAGCTTAGGGCGAGGACAGGGGATTGGCTACGAGCAGTACTTC. This translates into CASSLGRGQGIGYEQYF. V and J are TRBV11-2 and TRBJ2-7; 9 bases line up with TRBD1. V shed 1 base and J 3 bases; nucleotides not matched to a gene: 10. The V gene's germline CDR1 is SGHAT and CDR2 FQNNGV. The CDR3 has 17 residues.

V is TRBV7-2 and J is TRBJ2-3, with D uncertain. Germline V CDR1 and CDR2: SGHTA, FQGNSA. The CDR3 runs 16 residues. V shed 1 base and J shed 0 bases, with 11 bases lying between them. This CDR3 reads CASSLDKTSSTDTQYF. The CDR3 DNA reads TGTGCCAGCAGCTTAGACAAAACTTCTAGCACAGATACGCAGTATTTT.

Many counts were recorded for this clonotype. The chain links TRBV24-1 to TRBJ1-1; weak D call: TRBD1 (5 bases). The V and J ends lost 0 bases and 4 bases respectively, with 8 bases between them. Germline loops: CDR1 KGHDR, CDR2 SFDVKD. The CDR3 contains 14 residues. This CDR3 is CATSDLTGTTEAFF. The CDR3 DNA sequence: TGTGCCACCAGTGATTTGACGGGGACCACTGAAGCTTTCTTT.

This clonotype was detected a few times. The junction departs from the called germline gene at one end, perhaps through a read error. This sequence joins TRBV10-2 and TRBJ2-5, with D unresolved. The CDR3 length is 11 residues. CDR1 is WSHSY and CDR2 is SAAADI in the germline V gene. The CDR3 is CASGEGETQYF. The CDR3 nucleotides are TGCGCCAGCGGTGAAGGAGAGACCCAGTACTTC.

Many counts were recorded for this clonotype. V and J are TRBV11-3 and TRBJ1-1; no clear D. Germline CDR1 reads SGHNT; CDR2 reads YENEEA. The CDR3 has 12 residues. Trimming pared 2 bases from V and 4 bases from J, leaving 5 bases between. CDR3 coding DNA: TGTGCCAGCAGCTTACGTAGCACTGAAGCTTTCTTT. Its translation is CASSLRSTEAFF. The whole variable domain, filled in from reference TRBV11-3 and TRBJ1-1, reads EAGVVQSPRYKIIEKKQPVAFWCNPISGHNTLYWYLQNLGQGPELLIRYENEEAVDDSQLPKDRFSAERLKGVDSTLKIQPAELGDSAVYLCASSLRSTEAFFGQGTRLTVV.

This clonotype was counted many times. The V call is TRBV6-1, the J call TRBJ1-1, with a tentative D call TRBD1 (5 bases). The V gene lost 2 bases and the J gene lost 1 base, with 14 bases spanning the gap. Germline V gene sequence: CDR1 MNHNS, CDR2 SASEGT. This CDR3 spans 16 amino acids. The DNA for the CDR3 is TGTGCCAGCAGTGAACGGGGGGGGGTAGCGAACACTGAAGCTTTCTTT. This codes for CASSERGGVANTEAFF.

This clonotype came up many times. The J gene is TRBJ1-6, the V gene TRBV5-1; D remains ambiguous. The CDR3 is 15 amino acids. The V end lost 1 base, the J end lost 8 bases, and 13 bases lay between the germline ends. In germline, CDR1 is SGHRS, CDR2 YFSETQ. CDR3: CASSLSGTRYSPLHF. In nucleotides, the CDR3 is TGCGCCAGCAGCTTGTCGGGAACGAGGTATTCACCCCTCCACTTT.